This T cell receptor beta chain was sequenced during a study of shared T cell receptors in the human thymus. TCRdb's table, derived via immunoSEQ multiplex PCR, lists solely in-frame clones and lacks some. The profile shows hundreds of thousands of clones, roughly 90% of them singletons. V lost 6 bases and J lost 3, with 18 bases in between. The CDR3 sequence is 15 residues long. CDR1 is MNHEY and CDR2 is SMNVEV in the germline V gene (reference sequence). In addition, the sample was reused for a study of human thymus T cells.

Input material: thymocytes. V is TRBV27 and J is TRBJ2-7, with D perhaps TRBD2 (5 bases). The source is a boy younger than two with a congenital heart defect. The CDR3 loop is CASSPLDAGLYEQYF. The CDR3 coding sequence is TGTGCCAGCAGCCCACTTGATGCGGGTCTCTACGAGCAGTACTTC.